The 18 T cell receptor beta chains presented below share a single source sample, sequenced in a study of T-cell memory formation after mild COVID-19. One entry per CDR3 protein results from TCRdb running MiXCR on the 5' RACE reads. The table shows more than 150,000 distinct CDR3 sequences, with 9.5% to 13% occurring only once. The sequencing input was PBMCs or a T cell subset sorted from them (not recorded which). These receptors were obtained from a man younger than 30 who had mild COVID-19 (a few samples of this study predate the infection). Cell type and time point are not known.

This clonotype was observed at least ten times. The rearrangement joins TRBV20-1 to TRBJ2-2; no reliable D call. The germline V gene has CDR1 DFQATT and CDR2 SNEGSKA (reference sequence). CDR3 length equals 11 residues. Trimming took 3 bases from V and 7 from J, leaving 6 bases between them. CDR3 nucleotides: TGCAGTGCTAGTCCGGGCGGGGAGCTGTTTTTT. Translating it yields CSASPGGELFF.

The CDR3 region is CASSPEGNTQYF. The CDR3 bases are TGTGCCAGCAGCCCAGAAGGGAATACGCAGTATTTT. The chain has TRBV7-2 and TRBJ2-3; D is undetermined. This CDR3 has 12 residues. V lost 5 bases, J lost 7 bases, and 10 bases lay in between. Germline-derived CDR1 and CDR2 are SGHTA and FQGNSA.

The chain is built from TRBV20-1 and TRBJ2-2, with 9 bases aligning to TRBD2. The CDR3 covers 19 residues. Germline V gives CDR1 DFQATT, CDR2 SNEGSKA (reference sequence). Trimming took 0 bases from V and 2 from J; bases not matched to a gene: 13. The CDR3 DNA reads TGCAGTGCTAGAGATCTAGGAGGTAGCGGGGGACACAACACCGGGGAGCTGTTTTTT. Its translation: CSARDLGGSGGHNTGELFF.

The sample holds many counts of this clonotype. The chain recombines TRBV20-1 with TRBJ2-4; possibly TRBD1 for D (5 bases). Trimming took 3 bases from V and 8 from J, leaving 11 bases between them. CDR3 size: 12 residues. Germline-derived CDR1 and CDR2 are DFQATT and SNEGSKA (reference sequence). CDR3 in DNA: TGCAGTGCTAGCCCCAGGGCGGACATTCAGTACTTC. It yields the protein CSASPRADIQYF.

J is TRBJ2-5 and V is TRBV7-2; D ambiguous. Trimming pared 5 bases from V and 0 bases from J, leaving 13 bases between. From germline, CDR1 is SGHTA and CDR2 FQGNSA. The CDR3 length is 15 residues. The CDR3 protein is CASSHQWGNQETQYF. CDR3 nucleotide sequence: TGTGCCAGCAGCCATCAGTGGGGTAACCAAGAGACCCAGTACTTC. Full variable domain (missing parts from reference TRBV7-2 and TRBJ2-5): GAGVSQSPSNKVTEKGKDVELRCDPISGHTALYWYRQSLGQGLEFLIYFQGNSAPDKSGLPSDRFSAERTGGSVSTLTIQRTQQEDSAVYLCASSHQWGNQETQYFGPGTRLLVL.

This clonotype has more than one count but fewer than ten. The chain links TRBV6-2 or TRBV6-3 to TRBJ1-1; a weak D match, TRBD1 (5 bases). The V gene's germline CDR1 is MNHEY and CDR2 SVGEGT. V was pared by 2 bases and J by 1 base, with 8 bases between. This CDR3 has 14 residues. In DNA, the CDR3 is TGTGCCAGCAGTTACGAGACAGAGAACACTGAAGCTTTCTTT. Its translation is CASSYETENTEAFF.

This clonotype showed up just a few times. The chain links TRBV2 to TRBJ2-1, with D uncertain. V lost 1 base to trimming and J lost 13 bases, with 14 bases between them. The CDR3 is made up of 13 amino acids. Germline CDR1 reads SNHLY; CDR2 reads FYNNEI. The chain's CDR3 is CASSEGQSLFQFF. CDR3 DNA sequence: TGTGCCAGCAGTGAAGGACAATCTCTTTTTCAGTTCTTC.

DNA for the CDR3: TGTGCCAGCAGTTCGGACAGGGGCGAGACCCAGTACTTC. It codes for CASSSDRGETQYF. The rearrangement uses TRBV7-9 and TRBJ2-5; 9 bases are a match to TRBD1. The CDR3 covers 13 residues. Unmatched junction bases numbered 4, after V lost 6 bases and J lost 5 bases. Germline V lookup: CDR1 SEHNR, CDR2 FQNEAQ (reference sequence).

This clonotype has just a few counts. The chain uses TRBV7-3 and TRBJ2-3; TRBD2 matches at 7 bases. Losses at the gene ends were 2 bases for V and 0 bases for J; bases not matched to a gene: 5. The germline CDR1 and CDR2 sequences are SGHTA and FQGTGA. This CDR3 has 16 amino acids. The DNA of the CDR3 is TGTGCCAGCAGCTTACTTGCGCGGGGGAGCACAGATACGCAGTATTTT. It specifies CASSLLARGSTDTQYF. Based on the CDR3 plus reference TRBV7-3 and TRBJ2-3, the full variable domain is GAGVSQTPSNKVTEKGKYVELRCDPISGHTALYWYRQSLGQGPEFLIYFQGTGAADDSGLPNDRFFAVRPEGSVSTLKIQRTERGDSAVYLCASSLLARGSTDTQYFGPGTRLTVL.

The chain couples TRBV20-1 to TRBJ1-1; TRBD1 agrees at 7 bases. The CDR3 length is 13 residues. V lost 5 bases, J lost 3 bases, and 6 bases stayed unmatched. CDR1 DFQATT and CDR2 SNEGSKA come from the germline V gene (reference sequence). The DNA for the CDR3 is TGCAGTGCTGGGAAGGGGGCTTACACTGAAGCTTTCTTT. Its translation: CSAGKGAYTEAFF.

V usage is TRBV6-2 or TRBV6-3 and J usage is TRBJ2-7, with TRBD1 identical over 10 bases. The length of the CDR3 is 17 residues. The junction had 11 bases not matched to a gene; V was cut back by 6 bases and J by 0 bases. CDR1 and CDR2 from the germline V gene are MNHEY and SVGEGT. CDR3: CASSPHPGTGVSYEQYV. DNA for the CDR3: TGTGCCAGCAGCCCCCACCCCGGGACAGGGGTCTCCTACGAGCAGTACGTC.

The V call is TRBV6-5, the J call TRBJ2-2; D is perhaps TRBD2 (6 bases). Germline values: CDR1 MNHEY, CDR2 SVGAGI. The CDR3 totals 17 residues. V was clipped by 0 bases and J by 6 bases, with 17 bases between them. CDR3 in amino acids: CASSYSISGGEAGELFF. The CDR3 DNA reads TGTGCCAGCAGTTACTCGATATCTGGAGGGGAGGCCGGGGAGCTGTTTTTT.

This clonotype came up many times. J is TRBJ1-1 and V is TRBV30; D unresolved. V was cut by 0 bases and J by 2 bases, with 7 bases left in between. Germline V lookup: CDR1 GTSNPN, CDR2 SVGIG (reference sequence). The CDR3 extends over 13 amino acids. Here the CDR3 reads CAWSVEGNTEAFF. The CDR3 region has the DNA TGTGCCTGGAGTGTTGAGGGCAACACTGAAGCTTTCTTT.

This clonotype was observed a handful of times. CDR3 residues: CASRPGDPDTQYF. CDR3 DNA sequence: TGCGCCAGTCGCCCTGGGGATCCAGATACGCAGTATTTT. The rearrangement joins TRBV5-1 to TRBJ2-3; no clear D. Looked up from germline, CDR1 is SGHRS and CDR2 is YFSETQ. The V and J ends lost 8 bases and 4 bases respectively, with 14 bases between them. The length of the CDR3 is 13 residues.

This clonotype came up a few times. The junction shows a germline mismatch at one end, possibly a read error. The chain links TRBV12-3 or TRBV12-4 to TRBJ2-2, with TRBD2 matching 10 bases. The CDR3 runs to 16 residues. CDR3 nucleotides: TGTGCCAGCAGCTTAGCCCTAGCGGGGGTTACCGGGGAGCTGTTTTTT. Amino acids: CASSLALAGVTGELFF.

This clonotype occurred a few times. The J gene is TRBJ1-5, the V gene TRBV7-2; 7 bases fit TRBD1. This CDR3 spans 13 amino acids. Germline V gives CDR1 SGHTA, CDR2 FQGNSA. The J segment lost 7 bases and the V segment lost 5 bases, leaving 5 bases of the junction unmatched. The CDR3 nucleotides are TGTGCCAGCAGCGCGGACAGGATCCAGCCCCAGCATTTT. Encoded protein: CASSADRIQPQHF.

This clonotype was seen more than once but under ten times. V gene TRBV6-2 or TRBV6-3 combines with J gene TRBJ2-7; D unclear. V shed 6 bases and J shed 3 bases, with 12 bases lying between them. Germline V lookup: CDR1 MNHEY, CDR2 SVGEGT. The CDR3 loop spans 13 amino acids. The CDR3 loop is CASRTAQNYEQYF. The CDR3 nucleotides are TGTGCCAGCAGAACGGCCCAGAACTACGAGCAGTACTTC.

Ten or more counts support this clonotype. This chain joins TRBV20-1 and TRBJ2-7, with a possible D match to TRBD1 (5 bases). Germline V gene sequence: CDR1 DFQATT, CDR2 SNEGSKA (reference sequence). Between the trimmed V and J ends, which lost 8 bases and 7 bases, there was a span of 15 bases. This CDR3 has 11 residues. The DNA of the CDR3 is TGCAGTATGCAGGGTTTGCGGGAGCAGTACTTC. It translates to CSMQGLREQYF.